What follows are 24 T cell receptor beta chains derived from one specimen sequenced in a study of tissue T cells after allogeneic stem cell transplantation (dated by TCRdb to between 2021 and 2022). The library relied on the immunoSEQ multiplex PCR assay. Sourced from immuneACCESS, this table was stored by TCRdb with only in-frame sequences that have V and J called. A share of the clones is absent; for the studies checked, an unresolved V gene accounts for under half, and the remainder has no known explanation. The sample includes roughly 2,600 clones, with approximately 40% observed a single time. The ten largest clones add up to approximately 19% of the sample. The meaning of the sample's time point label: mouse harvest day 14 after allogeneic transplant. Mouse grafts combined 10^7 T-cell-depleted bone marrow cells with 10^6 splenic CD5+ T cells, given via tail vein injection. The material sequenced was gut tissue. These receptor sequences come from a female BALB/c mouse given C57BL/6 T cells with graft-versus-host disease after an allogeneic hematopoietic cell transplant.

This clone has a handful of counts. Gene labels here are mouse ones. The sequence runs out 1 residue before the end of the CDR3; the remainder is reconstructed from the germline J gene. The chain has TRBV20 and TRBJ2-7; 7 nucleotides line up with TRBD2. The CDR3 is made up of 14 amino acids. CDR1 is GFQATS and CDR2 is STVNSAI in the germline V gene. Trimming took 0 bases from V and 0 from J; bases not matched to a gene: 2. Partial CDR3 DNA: TGTGGTGCTAGGGACTGGGGGAGCTCCTATGAACAGTAC. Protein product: CGARDWGSSYEQY. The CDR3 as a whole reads CGARDWGSSYEQYF.

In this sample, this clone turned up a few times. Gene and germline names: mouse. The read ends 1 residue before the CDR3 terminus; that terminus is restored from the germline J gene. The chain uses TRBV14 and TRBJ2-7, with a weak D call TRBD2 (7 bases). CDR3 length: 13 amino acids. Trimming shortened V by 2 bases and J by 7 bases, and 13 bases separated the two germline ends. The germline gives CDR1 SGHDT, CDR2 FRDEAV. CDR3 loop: CASSFRGAGEQYF. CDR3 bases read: TGTGCCAGCAGTTTTCGGGGGGCGGGAGAACAGTAC.

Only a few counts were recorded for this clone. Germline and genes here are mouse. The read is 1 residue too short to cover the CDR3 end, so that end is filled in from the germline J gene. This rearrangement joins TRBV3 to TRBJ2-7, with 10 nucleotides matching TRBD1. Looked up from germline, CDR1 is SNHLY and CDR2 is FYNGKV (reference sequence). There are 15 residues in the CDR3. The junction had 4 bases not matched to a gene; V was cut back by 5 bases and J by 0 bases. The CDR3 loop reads CASSPGTGASYEQYF. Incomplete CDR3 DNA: TGTGCCAGCAGCCCCGGGACAGGGGCCTCCTATGAACAGTAC.

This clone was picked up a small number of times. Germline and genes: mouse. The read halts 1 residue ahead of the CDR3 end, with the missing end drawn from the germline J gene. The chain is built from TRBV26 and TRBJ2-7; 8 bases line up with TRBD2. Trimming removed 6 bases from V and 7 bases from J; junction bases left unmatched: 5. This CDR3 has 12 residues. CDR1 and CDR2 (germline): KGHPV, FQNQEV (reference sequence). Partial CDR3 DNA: TGTGCCAGCAGCGGGGGGGCGCTCGAACAGTAC. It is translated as CASSGGALEQY. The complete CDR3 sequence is CASSGGALEQYF.

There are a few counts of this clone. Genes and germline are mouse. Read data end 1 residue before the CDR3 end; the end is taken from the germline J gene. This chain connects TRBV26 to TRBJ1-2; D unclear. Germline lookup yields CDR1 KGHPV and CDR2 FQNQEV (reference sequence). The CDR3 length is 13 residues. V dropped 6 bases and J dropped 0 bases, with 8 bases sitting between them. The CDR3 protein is CASSPGANSDYTF. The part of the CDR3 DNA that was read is TGTGCCAGCAGCCCCGGGGCAAACTCCGACTACACC.

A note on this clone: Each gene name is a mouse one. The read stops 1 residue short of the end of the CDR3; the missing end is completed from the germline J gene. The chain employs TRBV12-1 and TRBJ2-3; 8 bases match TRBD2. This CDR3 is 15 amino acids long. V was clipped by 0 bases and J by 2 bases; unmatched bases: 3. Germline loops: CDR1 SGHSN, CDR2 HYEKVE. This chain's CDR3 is CASSLSGGNAETLYF. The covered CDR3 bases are TGTGCCAGCTCTCTCTCTGGGGGGAATGCAGAAACGCTGTAT.

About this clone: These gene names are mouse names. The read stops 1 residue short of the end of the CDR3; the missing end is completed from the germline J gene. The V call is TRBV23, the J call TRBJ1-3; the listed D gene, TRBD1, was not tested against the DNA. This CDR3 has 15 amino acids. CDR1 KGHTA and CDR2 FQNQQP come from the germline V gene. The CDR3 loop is CSSSQSSNSGNTLYF. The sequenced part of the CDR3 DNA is TGCTCCAGCAGTCAATCTTCCAATTCTGGAAATACGCTCTAT.

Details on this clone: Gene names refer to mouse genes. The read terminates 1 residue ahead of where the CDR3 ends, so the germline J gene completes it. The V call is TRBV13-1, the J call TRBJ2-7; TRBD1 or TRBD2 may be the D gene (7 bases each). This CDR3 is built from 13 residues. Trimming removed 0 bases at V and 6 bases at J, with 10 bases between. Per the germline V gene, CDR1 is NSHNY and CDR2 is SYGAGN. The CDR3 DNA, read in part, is TGTGCCAGCAGTGATGCAGGGGGGGGTGAACAGTAC. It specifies CASSDAGGGEQY. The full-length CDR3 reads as CASSDAGGGEQYF.

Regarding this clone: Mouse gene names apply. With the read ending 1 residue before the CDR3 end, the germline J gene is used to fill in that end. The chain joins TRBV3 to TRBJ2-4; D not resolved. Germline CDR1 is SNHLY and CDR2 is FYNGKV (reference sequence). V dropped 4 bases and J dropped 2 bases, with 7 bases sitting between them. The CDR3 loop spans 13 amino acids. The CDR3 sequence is CASSSGFQNTLYF. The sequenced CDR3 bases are TGTGCCAGCAGCTCGGGGTTTCAAAACACCTTGTAC.

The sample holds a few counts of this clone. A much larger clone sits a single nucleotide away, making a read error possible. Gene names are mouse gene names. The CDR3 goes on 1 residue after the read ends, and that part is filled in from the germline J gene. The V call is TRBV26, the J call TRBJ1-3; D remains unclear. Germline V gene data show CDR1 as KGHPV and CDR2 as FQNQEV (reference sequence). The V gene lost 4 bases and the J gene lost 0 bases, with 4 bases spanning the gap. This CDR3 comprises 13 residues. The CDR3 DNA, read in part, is TGTGCCAGCAGTCGGGGTTCTGGAAATACGCTCTAT. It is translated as CASSRGSGNTLY. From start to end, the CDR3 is CASSRGSGNTLYF.

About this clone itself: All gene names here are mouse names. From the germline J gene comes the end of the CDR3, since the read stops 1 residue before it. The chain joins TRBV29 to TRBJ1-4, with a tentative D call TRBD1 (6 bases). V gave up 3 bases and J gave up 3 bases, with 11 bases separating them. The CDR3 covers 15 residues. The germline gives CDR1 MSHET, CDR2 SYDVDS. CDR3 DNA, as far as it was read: TGTGCTAGCAGTTTTACCGGGACAACCAACGAAAGATTATTT. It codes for CASSFTGTTNERLF. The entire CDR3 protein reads CASSFTGTTNERLFF.

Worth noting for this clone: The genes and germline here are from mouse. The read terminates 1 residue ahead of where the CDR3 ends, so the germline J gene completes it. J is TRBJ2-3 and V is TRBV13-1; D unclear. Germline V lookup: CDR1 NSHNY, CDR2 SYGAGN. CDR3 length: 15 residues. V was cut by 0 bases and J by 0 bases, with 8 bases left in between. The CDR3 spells CASSDETTSAETLYF. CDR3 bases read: TGTGCCAGCAGTGATGAGACAACTAGTGCAGAAACGCTGTAT.

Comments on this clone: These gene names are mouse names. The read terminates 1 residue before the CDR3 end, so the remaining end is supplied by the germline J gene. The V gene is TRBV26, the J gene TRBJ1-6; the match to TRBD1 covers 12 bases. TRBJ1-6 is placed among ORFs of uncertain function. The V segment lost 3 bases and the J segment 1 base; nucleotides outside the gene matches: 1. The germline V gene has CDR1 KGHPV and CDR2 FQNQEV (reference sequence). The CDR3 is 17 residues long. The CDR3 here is CASSLGTGGSYNSPLYF. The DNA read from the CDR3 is TGTGCCAGCAGTCTCGGGACAGGGGGCTCCTATAATTCGCCCCTCTAC.

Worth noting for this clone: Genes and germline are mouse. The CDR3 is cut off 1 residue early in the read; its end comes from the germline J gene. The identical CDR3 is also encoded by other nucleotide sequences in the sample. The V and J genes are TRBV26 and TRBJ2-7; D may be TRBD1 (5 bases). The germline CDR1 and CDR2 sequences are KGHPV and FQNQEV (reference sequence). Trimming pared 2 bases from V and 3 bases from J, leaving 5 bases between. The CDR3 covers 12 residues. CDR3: CASSLDSYEQYF. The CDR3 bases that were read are TGTGCCAGCAGTCTGGACAGCTATGAACAGTAC.

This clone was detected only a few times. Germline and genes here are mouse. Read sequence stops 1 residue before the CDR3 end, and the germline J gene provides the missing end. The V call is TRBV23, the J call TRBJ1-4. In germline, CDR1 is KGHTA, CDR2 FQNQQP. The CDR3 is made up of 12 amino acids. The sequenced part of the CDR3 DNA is TGCTCCAGCAGTCAATCTGGGGAAAGATTATTT. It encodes CSSSQSGERLF. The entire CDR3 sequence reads CSSSQSGERLFF.

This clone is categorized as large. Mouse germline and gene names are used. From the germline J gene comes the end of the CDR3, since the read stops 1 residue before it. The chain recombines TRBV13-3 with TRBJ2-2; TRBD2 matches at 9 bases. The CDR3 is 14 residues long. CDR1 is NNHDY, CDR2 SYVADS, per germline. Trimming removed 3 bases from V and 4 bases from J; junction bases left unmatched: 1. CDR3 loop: CASSGDWATGQLYF. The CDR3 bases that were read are TGTGCCAGCAGTGGGGACTGGGCCACCGGGCAGCTCTAC. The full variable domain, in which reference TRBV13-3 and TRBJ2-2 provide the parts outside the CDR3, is EAAVTQSPRSKVAVTGGKVTLSCHQTNNHDYMYWYRQDTGHGLRLIHYSYVADSTEKGDIPDGYKASRPSQENFSLILELASLSQTAVYFCASSGDWATGQLYFGEGSKLTVL.

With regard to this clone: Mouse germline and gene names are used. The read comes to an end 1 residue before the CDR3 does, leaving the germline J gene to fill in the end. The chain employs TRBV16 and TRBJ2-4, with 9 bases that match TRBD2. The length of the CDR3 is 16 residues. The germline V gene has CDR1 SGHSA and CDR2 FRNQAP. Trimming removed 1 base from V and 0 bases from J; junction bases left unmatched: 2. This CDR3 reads CASSLVWGGSQNTLYF. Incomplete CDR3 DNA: TGTGCAAGCAGCTTAGTCTGGGGGGGGAGTCAAAACACCTTGTAC.

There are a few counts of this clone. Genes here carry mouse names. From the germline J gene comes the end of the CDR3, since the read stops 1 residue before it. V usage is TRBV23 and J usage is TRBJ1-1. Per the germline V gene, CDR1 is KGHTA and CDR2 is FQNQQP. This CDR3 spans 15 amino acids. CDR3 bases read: TGCTCCAGCAGTCAATCGTGGCAGTCAAACACAGAAGTCTTC. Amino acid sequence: CSSSQSWQSNTEVF. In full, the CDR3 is CSSSQSWQSNTEVFF.

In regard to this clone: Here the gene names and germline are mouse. The CDR3 loop reads CAWSLGRAETLYF. The CDR3 bases that were read are TGTGCCTGGAGTCTGGGGCGTGCAGAAACGCTGTAT. The gene calls are TRBV31 and TRBJ2-3, with D perhaps matching TRBD1 or TRBD2 (5 bases each). The read gets to within 1 residue of the CDR3 end, and the germline J gene fills in the rest. Trimming removed 0 bases at V and 1 base at J, with 5 bases between. The CDR3 contains 13 residues. The germline gives CDR1 GKSSPN, CDR2 SITVG.

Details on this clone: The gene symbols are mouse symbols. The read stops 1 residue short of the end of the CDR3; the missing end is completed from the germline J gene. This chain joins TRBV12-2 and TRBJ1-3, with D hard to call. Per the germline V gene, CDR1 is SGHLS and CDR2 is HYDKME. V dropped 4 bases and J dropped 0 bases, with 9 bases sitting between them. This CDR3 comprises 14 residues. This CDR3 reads CASSLQYSGNTLYF. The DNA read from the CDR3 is TGTGCCAGCTCCCTTCAGTATTCTGGAAATACGCTCTAT.

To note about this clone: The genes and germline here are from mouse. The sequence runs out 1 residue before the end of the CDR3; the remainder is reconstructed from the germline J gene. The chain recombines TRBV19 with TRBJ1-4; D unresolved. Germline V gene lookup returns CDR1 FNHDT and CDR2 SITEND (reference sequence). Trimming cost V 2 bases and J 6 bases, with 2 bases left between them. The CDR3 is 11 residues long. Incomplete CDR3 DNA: TGTGCCAGCAGTATCGACGAAAGATTATTT. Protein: CASSIDERLF. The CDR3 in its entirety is CASSIDERLFF.

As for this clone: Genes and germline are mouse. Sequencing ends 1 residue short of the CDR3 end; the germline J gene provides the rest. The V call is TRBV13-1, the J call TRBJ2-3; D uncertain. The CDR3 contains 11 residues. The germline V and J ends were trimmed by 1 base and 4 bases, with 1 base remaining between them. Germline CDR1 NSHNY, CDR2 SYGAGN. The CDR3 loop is CASSDPETLYF. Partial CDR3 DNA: TGTGCCAGCAGTGATCCAGAAACGCTGTAT.

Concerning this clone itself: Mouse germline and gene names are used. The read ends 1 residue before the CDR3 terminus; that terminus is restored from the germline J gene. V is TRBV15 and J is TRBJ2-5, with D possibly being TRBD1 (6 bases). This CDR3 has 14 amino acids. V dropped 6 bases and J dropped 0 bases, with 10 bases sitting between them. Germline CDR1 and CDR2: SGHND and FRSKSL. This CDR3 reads CASSQGFNQDTQYF. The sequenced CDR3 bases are TGTGCCAGCAGCCAGGGGTTTAACCAAGACACCCAGTAC.

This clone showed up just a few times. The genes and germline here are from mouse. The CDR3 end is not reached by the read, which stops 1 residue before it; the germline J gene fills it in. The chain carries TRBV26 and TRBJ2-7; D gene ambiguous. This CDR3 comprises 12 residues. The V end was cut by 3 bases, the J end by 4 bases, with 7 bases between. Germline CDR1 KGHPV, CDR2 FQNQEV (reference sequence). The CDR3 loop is CASSLHTYEQYF. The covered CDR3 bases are TGTGCCAGCAGTCTACACACTTATGAACAGTAC.